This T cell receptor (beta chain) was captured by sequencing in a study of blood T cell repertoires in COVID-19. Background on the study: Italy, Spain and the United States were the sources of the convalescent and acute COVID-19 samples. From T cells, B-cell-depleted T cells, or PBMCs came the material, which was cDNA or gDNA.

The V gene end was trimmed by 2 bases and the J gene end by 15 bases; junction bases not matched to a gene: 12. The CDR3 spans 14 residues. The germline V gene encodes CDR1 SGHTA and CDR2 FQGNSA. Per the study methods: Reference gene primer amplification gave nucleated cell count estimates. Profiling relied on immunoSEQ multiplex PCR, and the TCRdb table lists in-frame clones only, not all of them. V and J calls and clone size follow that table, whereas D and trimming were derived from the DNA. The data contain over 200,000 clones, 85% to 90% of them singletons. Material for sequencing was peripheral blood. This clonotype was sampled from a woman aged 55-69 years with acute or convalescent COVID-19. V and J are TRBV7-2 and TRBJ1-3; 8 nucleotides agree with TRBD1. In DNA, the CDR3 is TGTGCCAGCAGCTTACCAGGGGGCAAGGGGGCGGAATATTTT. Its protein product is CASSLPGGKGAEYF. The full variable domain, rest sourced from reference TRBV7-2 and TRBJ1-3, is GAGVSQSPSNKVTEKGKDVELRCDPISGHTALYWYRQSLGQGLEFLIYFQGNSAPDKSGLPSDRFSAERTGGSVSTLTIQRTQQEDSAVYLCASSLPGGKGAEYFGEGSWLTVV.